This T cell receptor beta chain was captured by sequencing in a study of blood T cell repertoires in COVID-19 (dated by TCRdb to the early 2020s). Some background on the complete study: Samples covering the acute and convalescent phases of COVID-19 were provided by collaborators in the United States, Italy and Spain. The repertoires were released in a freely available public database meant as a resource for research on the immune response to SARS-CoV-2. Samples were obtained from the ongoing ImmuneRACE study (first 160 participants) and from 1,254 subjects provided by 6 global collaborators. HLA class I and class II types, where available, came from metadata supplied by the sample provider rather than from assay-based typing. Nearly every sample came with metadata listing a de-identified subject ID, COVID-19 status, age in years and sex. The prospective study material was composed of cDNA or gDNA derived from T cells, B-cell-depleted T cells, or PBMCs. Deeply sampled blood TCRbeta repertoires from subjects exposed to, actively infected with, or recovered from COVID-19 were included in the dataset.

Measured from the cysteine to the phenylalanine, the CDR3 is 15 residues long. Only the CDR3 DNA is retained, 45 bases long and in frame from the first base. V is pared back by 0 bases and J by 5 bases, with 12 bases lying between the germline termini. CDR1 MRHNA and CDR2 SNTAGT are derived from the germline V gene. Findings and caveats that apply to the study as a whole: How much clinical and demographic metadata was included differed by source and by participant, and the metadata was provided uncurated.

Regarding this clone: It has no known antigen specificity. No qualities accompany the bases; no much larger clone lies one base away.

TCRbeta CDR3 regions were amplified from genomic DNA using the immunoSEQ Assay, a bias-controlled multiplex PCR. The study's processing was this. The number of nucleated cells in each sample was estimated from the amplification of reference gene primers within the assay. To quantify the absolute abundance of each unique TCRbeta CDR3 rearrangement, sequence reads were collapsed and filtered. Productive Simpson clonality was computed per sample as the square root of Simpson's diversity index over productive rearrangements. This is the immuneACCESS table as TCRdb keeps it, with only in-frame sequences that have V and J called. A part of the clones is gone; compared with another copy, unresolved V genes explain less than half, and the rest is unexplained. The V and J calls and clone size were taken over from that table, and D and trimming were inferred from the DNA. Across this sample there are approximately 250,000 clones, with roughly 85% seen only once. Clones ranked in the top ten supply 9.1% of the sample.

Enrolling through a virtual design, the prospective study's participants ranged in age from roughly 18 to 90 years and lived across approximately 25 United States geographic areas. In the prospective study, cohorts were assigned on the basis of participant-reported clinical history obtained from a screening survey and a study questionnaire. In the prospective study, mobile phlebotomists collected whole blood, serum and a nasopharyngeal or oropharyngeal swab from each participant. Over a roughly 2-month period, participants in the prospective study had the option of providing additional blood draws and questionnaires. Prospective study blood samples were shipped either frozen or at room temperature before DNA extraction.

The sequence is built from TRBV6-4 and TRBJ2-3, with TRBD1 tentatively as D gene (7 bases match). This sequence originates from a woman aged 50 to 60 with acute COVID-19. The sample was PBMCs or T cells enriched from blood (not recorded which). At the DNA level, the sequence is TGTGCCAGCAGTGACTCGGCAGGGGGGAGAGATACGCAGTATTTT. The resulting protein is CASSDSAGGRDTQYF.